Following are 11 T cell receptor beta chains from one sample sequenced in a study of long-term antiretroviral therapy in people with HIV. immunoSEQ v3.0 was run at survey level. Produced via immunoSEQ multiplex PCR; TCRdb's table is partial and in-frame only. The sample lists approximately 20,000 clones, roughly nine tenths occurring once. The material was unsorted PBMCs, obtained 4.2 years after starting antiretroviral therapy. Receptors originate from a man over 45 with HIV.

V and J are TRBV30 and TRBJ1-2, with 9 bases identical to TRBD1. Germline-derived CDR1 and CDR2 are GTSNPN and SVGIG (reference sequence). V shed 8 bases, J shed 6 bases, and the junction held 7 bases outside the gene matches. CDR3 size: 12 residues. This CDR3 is CAVDRGEDGYTF. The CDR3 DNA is TGTGCCGTAGACAGGGGGGAAGATGGCTACACCTTC. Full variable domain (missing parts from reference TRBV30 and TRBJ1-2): SQTIHQWPATLVQPVGSPLSLECTVEGTSNPNLYWYRQAAGRGLQLLFYSVGIGQISSEVPQNLSASRPQDRQFILSSKKLLLSDSGFYLCAVDRGEDGYTFGSGTRLTVV.

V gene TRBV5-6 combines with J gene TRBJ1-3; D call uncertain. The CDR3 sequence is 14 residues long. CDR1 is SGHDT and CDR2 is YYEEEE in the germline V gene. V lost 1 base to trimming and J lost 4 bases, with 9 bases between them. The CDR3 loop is CASSLWGNGNTIYF. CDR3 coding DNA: TGTGCCAGCAGCTTGTGGGGAAACGGAAACACCATATATTTT.

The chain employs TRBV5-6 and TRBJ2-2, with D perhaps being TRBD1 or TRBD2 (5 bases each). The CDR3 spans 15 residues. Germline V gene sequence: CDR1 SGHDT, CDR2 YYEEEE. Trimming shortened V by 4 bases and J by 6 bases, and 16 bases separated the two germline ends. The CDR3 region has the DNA TGTGCCAGCAGCGTGGGAAGAGGGGCCCCCGGGGAGCTGTTTTTT. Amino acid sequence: CASSVGRGAPGELFF.

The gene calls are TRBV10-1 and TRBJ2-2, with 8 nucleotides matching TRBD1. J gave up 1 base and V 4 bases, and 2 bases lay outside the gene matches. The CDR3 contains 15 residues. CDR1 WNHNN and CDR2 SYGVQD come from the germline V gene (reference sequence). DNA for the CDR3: TGCGCCAGCAGTGTAGGGACAGGGAACACCGGGGAGCTGTTTTTT. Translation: CASSVGTGNTGELFF.

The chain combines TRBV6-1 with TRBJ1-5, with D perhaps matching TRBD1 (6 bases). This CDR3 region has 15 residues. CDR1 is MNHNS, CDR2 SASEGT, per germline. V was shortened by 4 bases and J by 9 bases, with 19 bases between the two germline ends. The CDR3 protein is CASSVGGPLEGPQHF. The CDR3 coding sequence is TGTGCCAGCAGTGTGGGGGGGCCGCTAGAGGGGCCCCAGCATTTT.

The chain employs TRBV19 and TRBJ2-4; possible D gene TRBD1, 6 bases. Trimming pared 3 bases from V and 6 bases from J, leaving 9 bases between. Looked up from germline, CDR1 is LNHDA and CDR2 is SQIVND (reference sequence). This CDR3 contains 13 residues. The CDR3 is CASSIRTANIQYF. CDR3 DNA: TGTGCCAGTAGTATTAGGACAGCAAACATTCAGTACTTC.

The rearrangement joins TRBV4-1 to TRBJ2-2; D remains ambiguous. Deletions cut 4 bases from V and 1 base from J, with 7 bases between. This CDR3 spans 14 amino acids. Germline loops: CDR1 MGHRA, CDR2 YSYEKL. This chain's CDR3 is CASSPDLNTGELFF. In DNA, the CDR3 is TGCGCCAGCAGCCCCGACTTGAACACCGGGGAGCTGTTTTTT.

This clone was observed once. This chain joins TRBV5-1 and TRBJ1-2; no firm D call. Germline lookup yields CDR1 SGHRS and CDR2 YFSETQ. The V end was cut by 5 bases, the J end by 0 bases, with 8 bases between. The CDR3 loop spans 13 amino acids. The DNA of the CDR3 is TGCGCCAGCAGAACGGACGCTAACTATGGCTACACCTTC. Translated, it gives CASRTDANYGYTF.

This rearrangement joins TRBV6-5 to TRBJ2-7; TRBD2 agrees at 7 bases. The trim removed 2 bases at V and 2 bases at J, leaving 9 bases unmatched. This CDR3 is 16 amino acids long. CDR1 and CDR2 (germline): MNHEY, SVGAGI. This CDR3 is CASSYGAGETPYEQYF. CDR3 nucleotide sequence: TGTGCCAGCAGTTACGGCGCGGGGGAAACCCCCTACGAGCAGTACTTC.

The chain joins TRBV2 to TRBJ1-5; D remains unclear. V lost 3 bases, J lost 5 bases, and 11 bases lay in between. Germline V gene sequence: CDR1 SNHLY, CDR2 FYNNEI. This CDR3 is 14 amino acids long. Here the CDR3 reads CASSEWVGDQPQHF. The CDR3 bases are TGTGCCAGCAGTGAGTGGGTCGGGGATCAGCCCCAGCATTTT.

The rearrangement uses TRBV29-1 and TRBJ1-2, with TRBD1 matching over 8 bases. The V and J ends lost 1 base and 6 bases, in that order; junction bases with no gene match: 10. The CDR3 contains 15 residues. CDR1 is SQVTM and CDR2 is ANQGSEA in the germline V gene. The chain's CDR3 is CSVEAPRGRSDGYTF. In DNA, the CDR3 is TGCAGCGTTGAAGCTCCCAGGGGGCGCTCGGATGGCTACACCTTC.